This T cell receptor beta chain was recovered during a study of T cell responses to AZD1222 COVID-19 vaccine. Study-wide findings and caveats: Baseline serostatus was positive in only a handful of AZD1222 recipients.

Method: immunoSEQ multiplex PCR; TCRdb's copy keeps in-frame clones and lacks some. Of over 150,000 clones detected, approximately 86% appear once; the ten largest clones hold roughly 2.5%. In regard to this clone: Antigen: not known.

Germline trimming cut 0 bases from V and 8 bases from J; bases unmatched to any gene: 19. The germline V gene encodes CDR1 ENHRY and CDR2 SYGVKD. The CDR3 loop spans 18 amino acids. This TCR was sampled from an adult in good health. The chain combines TRBV10-3 with TRBJ2-7; 7 bases align to TRBD2. Sequences were derived from peripheral blood, sampled on day 0 of AZD1222 vaccination. The CDR3 protein is CAISESPGAGVIEIQQYF. In DNA, the CDR3 is TGTGCCATCAGTGAGTCACCTGGGGCGGGAGTGATCGAGATACAGCAGTACTTC.